A selection of T cell receptor beta chains follows, all from one sample in a study of blood T cell repertoires in COVID-19. Clones were sequenced by immunoSEQ multiplex PCR, and TCRdb holds only the in-frame ones, with some missing. The sample contains 90,000 to 150,000 clones, over 75% of which appear only once. Sequencing was carried out using peripheral blood. Every receptor here comes from a man older than 75 with acute or convalescent COVID-19. CDR3s include the opening cysteine and the closing phenylalanine or tryptophan. Each record gives: CDR3 length, clone size, D gene, V gene, J gene, CDR3 protein, CDR3 DNA. The D gene is left open where the match is weak. The listing skips clone size in some rows; elsewhere it reads once, few, many or a size class.

length: 14
size: .
D: TRBD2
V: TRBV5-1
J: TRBJ2-7
CDR3: CASSPAGESYEQYF
DNA: TGCGCCAGCAGCCCAGCGGGAGAAAGCTACGAGCAGTACTTC

length: 11
size: few
D: .
V: TRBV3-1/TRBV3-2
J: TRBJ2-2
CDR3: CASSSVGELFF
DNA: TGTGCCAGCAGCTCGGTCGGGGAGCTGTTTTTT

length: 15
size: .
D: .
V: TRBV5-8
J: TRBJ2-7
CDR3: CASSLSVTYSYEQYF
DNA: TGTGCCAGCAGCTTATCGGTGACATACTCCTACGAGCAGTACTTC

length: 17
size: .
D: .
V: TRBV18
J: TRBJ2-2
CDR3: CASSRYSEVTNTGELFF
DNA: TGTGCCAGCTCACGCTACTCGGAGGTGACGAACACCGGGGAGCTGTTTTTT

length: 14
size: .
D: TRBD1
V: TRBV5-1
J: TRBJ1-4
CDR3: CASSSGQGNEKLFF
DNA: TGCGCCAGCAGCTCGGGACAGGGGAATGAAAAACTGTTTTTT

length: 18
size: .
D: .
V: TRBV2
J: TRBJ2-2
CDR3: CASSVRLGGALVAGELFF
DNA: TGTGCCAGCAGTGTTCGGCTGGGGGGGGCCCTTGTCGCCGGGGAGCTGTTTTTT

length: 15
size: .
D: TRBD1
V: TRBV10-3
J: TRBJ1-1
CDR3: CATRERQGALTEAFF
DNA: TGTGCCACCCGAGAGCGACAGGGGGCGCTCACTGAAGCTTTCTTT

length: 12
size: .
D: .
V: TRBV6-2/TRBV6-3
J: TRBJ1-2
CDR3: CASSYRLYGYTF
DNA: TGTGCCAGCAGTTACAGACTCTATGGCTACACCTTC

length: 12
size: .
D: .
V: TRBV30
J: TRBJ1-3
CDR3: CAWTLSGNTIYF
DNA: TGTGCCTGGACACTCTCTGGAAACACCATATATTTT

length: 16
size: .
D: TRBD2
V: TRBV7-3
J: TRBJ2-3
CDR3: CASSPPGTSGVDTQYF
DNA: TGTGCCAGCAGCCCCCCGGGGACTAGCGGGGTAGATACGCAGTATTTT

length: 14
size: .
D: TRBD1
V: TRBV5-5
J: TRBJ2-5
CDR3: CASSTTGGRETQYF
DNA: TGTGCCAGCAGCACCACAGGGGGCCGGGAGACCCAGTACTTC

length: 16
size: .
D: TRBD1
V: TRBV5-5
J: TRBJ2-7
CDR3: CASSVGGTGTSYEQYF
DNA: TGTGCCAGCAGCGTGGGGGGGACAGGGACCTCCTACGAGCAGTACTTC

length: 14
size: once
D: .
V: TRBV27
J: TRBJ1-2
CDR3: CASSLLPGFYGYTF
DNA: TGTGCCAGCAGTTTATTACCAGGTTTCTATGGCTACACCTTC

length: 15
size: .
D: .
V: TRBV6-5
J: TRBJ1-5
CDR3: CASIGASGGSQPQHF
DNA: TGTGCCAGCATCGGAGCTTCGGGGGGCTCCCAGCCCCAGCATTTT

length: 15
size: .
D: TRBD1
V: TRBV6-5
J: TRBJ1-2
CDR3: CASSYLGQGRDGYTF
DNA: TGTGCCAGCAGTTACCTCGGACAGGGGAGGGATGGCTACACCTTC

length: 18
size: .
D: TRBD1
V: TRBV7-8
J: TRBJ1-2
CDR3: CASSLAGQGARGGYGYTF
DNA: TGTGCCAGCAGCTTGGCTGGCCAGGGGGCAAGAGGTGGGTATGGCTACACCTTC

length: 14
size: .
D: TRBD1
V: TRBV5-6
J: TRBJ2-2
CDR3: CASSRDRFTGELFF
DNA: TGTGCCAGCAGCCGGGACAGGTTCACCGGGGAGCTGTTTTTT

length: 14
size: .
D: TRBD2
V: TRBV5-1
J: TRBJ2-5
CDR3: CASTQPGGGETQYF
DNA: TGCGCCAGCACTCAACCGGGGGGAGGAGAGACCCAGTACTTC

length: 13
size: .
D: TRBD1
V: TRBV29-1
J: TRBJ2-3
CDR3: CSVGTGEVNTQYF
DNA: TGCAGCGTGGGGACAGGGGAGGTGAATACGCAGTATTTT

length: 15
size: .
D: .
V: TRBV7-3
J: TRBJ1-3
CDR3: CASSLVGNSGNTIYF
DNA: TGTGCCAGCAGCTTAGTCGGGAACTCTGGAAACACCATATATTTT

length: 13
size: few
D: .
V: TRBV6-5
J: TRBJ2-7
CDR3: CASREGAVYEQYF
DNA: TGTGCCAGCAGGGAGGGAGCGGTCTACGAGCAGTACTTC

length: 15
size: .
D: .
V: TRBV5-1
J: TRBJ1-2
CDR3: CASSLSAGEVYGYTF
DNA: TGCGCCAGCAGCTTGTCTGCCGGTGAGGTCTATGGCTACACCTTC

length: 15
size: .
D: .
V: TRBV7-9
J: TRBJ2-7
CDR3: CASSAAALGTYEQYF
DNA: TGTGCCAGCAGCGCGGCCGCACTAGGGACCTACGAGCAGTACTTC

length: 14
size: .
D: .
V: TRBV5-5
J: TRBJ1-1
CDR3: CASSLRDMNTEAFF
DNA: TGTGCCAGCAGCTTGAGGGACATGAACACTGAAGCTTTCTTT

length: 16
size: .
D: .
V: TRBV5-8
J: TRBJ2-2
CDR3: CASSRGLQGMSGELFF
DNA: TGTGCCAGCAGCCGGGGGTTACAGGGGATGTCCGGGGAGCTGTTTTTT

length: 13
size: .
D: .
V: TRBV14
J: TRBJ2-1
CDR3: CASSQASHNEQFF
DNA: TGTGCCAGCAGCCAAGCCTCCCACAATGAGCAGTTCTTC

length: 13
size: .
D: .
V: TRBV30
J: TRBJ2-1
CDR3: CAWSELARSEQFF
DNA: TGTGCCTGGAGTGAGCTAGCGAGGTCTGAGCAGTTCTTC

length: 17
size: .
D: TRBD1
V: TRBV5-4
J: TRBJ2-7
CDR3: CASSTKQTGQGFYEQYF
DNA: TGTGCCAGCAGCACTAAGCAAACGGGACAGGGCTTCTACGAGCAGTACTTC

length: 14
size: .
D: .
V: TRBV29-1
J: TRBJ2-1
CDR3: CSVDAYSSYNEQFF
DNA: TGCAGCGTTGATGCGTATAGCTCCTACAATGAGCAGTTCTTC

length: 15
size: .
D: TRBD1
V: TRBV5-1
J: TRBJ2-1
CDR3: CASQGQEPRYNEQFF
DNA: TGCGCCAGCCAAGGACAGGAGCCCCGCTACAATGAGCAGTTCTTC

length: 16
size: .
D: .
V: TRBV21-1
J: TRBJ2-7
CDR3: CASSNSRPGGGNEQYF
DNA: TGTGCCAGCAGCAATAGTAGACCGGGAGGCGGAAACGAGCAGTACTTC

length: 15
size: .
D: .
V: TRBV18
J: TRBJ2-7
CDR3: CASSPSLRWSDEQYF
DNA: TGTGCCAGCTCACCGTCCCTCCGGTGGTCCGACGAGCAGTACTTC

length: 16
size: .
D: TRBD1
V: TRBV7-2
J: TRBJ2-7
CDR3: CASSYNRGAGSHEQYF
DNA: TGTGCCAGCAGCTACAACAGGGGGGCAGGATCCCACGAGCAGTACTTC

length: 16
size: .
D: TRBD2
V: TRBV6-5
J: TRBJ2-2
CDR3: CASSYSGGIDTGELFF
DNA: TGTGCCAGCAGTTACTCGGGGGGGATTGACACCGGGGAGCTGTTTTTT

length: 15
size: once
D: .
V: TRBV9
J: TRBJ2-3
CDR3: CASSPTRVGTDTQYF
DNA: TGTGCCAGCAGCCCGACCCGGGTCGGCACAGATACGCAGTATTTT

length: 16
size: once
D: TRBD1
V: TRBV27
J: TRBJ1-2
CDR3: CASSFLGTGGGYGYTF
DNA: TGTGCCAGCAGTTTTTTGGGGACAGGGGGCGGCTATGGCTACACCTTC

length: 15
size: once
D: TRBD1
V: TRBV9
J: TRBJ1-5
CDR3: CASSQGDRVGQPQHF
DNA: TGTGCCAGCAGCCAAGGGGACAGGGTAGGTCAGCCCCAGCATTTT

length: 13
size: .
D: TRBD1
V: TRBV2
J: TRBJ1-1
CDR3: CASSWGDRAEAFF
DNA: TGTGCCAGCAGTTGGGGTGACAGGGCTGAAGCTTTCTTT

length: 15
size: .
D: .
V: TRBV6-5
J: TRBJ1-4
CDR3: CASSYSGAKGEKLFF
DNA: TGTGCCAGCAGTTACTCGGGGGCAAAGGGGGAAAAACTGTTTTTT

length: 15
size: .
D: TRBD1
V: TRBV5-1
J: TRBJ2-2
CDR3: CASSSAAGGTGELFF
DNA: TGCGCCAGCAGCTCGGCGGCAGGGGGAACCGGGGAGCTGTTTTTT

length: 12
size: .
D: TRBD2
V: TRBV10-3
J: TRBJ2-7
CDR3: CAITAGDYEQYF
DNA: TGTGCCATCACTGCGGGAGACTACGAGCAGTACTTC

length: 13
size: once
D: .
V: TRBV6-4
J: TRBJ1-1
CDR3: CASSRQENTEAFF
DNA: TGTGCCAGCAGTCGACAGGAGAACACTGAAGCTTTCTTT

length: 13
size: .
D: .
V: TRBV2
J: TRBJ1-2
CDR3: CASSLDGNYGYTF
DNA: TGTGCCAGCAGCCTAGATGGTAACTATGGCTACACCTTC

length: 16
size: .
D: .
V: TRBV10-3
J: TRBJ1-1
CDR3: CAISESRHVMNTEAFF
DNA: TGTGCCATCAGTGAGTCGAGACACGTCATGAACACTGAAGCTTTCTTT

length: 12
size: .
D: .
V: TRBV6-6
J: TRBJ2-1
CDR3: CASTTTENEQFF
DNA: TGTGCCAGCACCACCACTGAAAATGAGCAGTTCTTC